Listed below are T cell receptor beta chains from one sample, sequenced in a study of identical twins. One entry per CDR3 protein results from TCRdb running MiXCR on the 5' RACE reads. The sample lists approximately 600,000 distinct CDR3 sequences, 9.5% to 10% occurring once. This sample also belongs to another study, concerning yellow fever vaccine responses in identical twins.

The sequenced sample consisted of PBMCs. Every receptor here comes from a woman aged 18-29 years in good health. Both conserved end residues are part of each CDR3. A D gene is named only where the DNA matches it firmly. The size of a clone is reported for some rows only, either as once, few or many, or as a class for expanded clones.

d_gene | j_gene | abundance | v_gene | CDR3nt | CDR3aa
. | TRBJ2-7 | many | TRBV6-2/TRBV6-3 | TGTGCCAGCTGGGGGGGGGCCTTCATCGAGCAGTACTTC | CASWGGAFIEQYF
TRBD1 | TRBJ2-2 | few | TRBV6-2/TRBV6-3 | TGTGCCAGCAGACGCAGTCAGACAGGGACGGCCGGGGAGCTGTTTTTT | CASRRSQTGTAGELFF
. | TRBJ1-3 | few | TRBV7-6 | TGTGCCAGCAGCTCGGACGGGGGGACTGGAAACACCATATATTTT | CASSSDGGTGNTIYF
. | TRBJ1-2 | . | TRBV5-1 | TGCGCCAGCAGCTTGCGCCAAGGACCGATGAACTATGGCTACACCTTC | CASSLRQGPMNYGYTF
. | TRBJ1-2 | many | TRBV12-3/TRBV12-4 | TGTGCCAGCAGTTGGGACTATGGCTACACCTTC | CASSWDYGYTF
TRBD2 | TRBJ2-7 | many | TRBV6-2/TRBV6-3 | TGTGCCAGCAGTTCTCGCGCGGGGGGGTCCTACGAGCAGTACTTC | CASSSRAGGSYEQYF
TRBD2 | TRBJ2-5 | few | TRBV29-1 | TGCAGCGTCGTGGGACTAGCGGAGACCCAGTACTTC | CSVVGLAETQYF
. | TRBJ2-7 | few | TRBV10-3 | TGTGCCACCGCGCGGGACATTGGGGCTACCTACGAGCAGTACTTC | CATARDIGATYEQYF
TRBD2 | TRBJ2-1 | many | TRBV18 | TGTGCCAGCTCACCACCCAGCGGGGGGGCCGAGCAGTTCTTC | CASSPPSGGAEQFF
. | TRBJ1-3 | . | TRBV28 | TGTGCCAGCAGTTGGGGAAACACCATATATTTT | CASSWGNTIYF
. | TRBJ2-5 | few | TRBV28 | TGTGCCAGCAAATTGCTCCCCGGGGGTGGAAAAGAGACCCAGTACTTC | CASKLLPGGGKETQYF
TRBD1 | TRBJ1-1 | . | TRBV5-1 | TGCGCCAGCAGCTTGGATAGCAGGGGGAAAGATGAAGCTTTCTTT | CASSLDSRGKDEAFF
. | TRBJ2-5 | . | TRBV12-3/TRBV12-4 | TGTGCCAGCTCTGTCGAAGAGACCCAGTACTTC | CASSVEETQYF
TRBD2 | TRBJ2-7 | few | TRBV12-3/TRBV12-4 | TGTGCCAGCAGACCCCATCTAGCGGGAGGCGATATTTTAGGGTCCTACGAGCAGTACTTC | CASRPHLAGGDILGSYEQYF
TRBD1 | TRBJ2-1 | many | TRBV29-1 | TGCAGCGTTCCCTGGTATGGGACAGGAGCCTACAATGAGCAGTTCTTC | CSVPWYGTGAYNEQFF
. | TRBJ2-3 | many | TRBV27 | TGTGCCAGCAGGCATCAGGCAGCCCCCACAGATACGCAGTATTTT | CASRHQAAPTDTQYF
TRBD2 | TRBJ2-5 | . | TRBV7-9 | TGTGCCAGCAGCTCGGAGGGCCTAGCGGGAGGCGGAGAGACCCAGTACTTC | CASSSEGLAGGGETQYF
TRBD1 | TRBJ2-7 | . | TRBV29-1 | TGCAGCGCCGTCGGGACAGGAAAAACCTACGAGCAGTACTTC | CSAVGTGKTYEQYF
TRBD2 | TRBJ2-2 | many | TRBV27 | TGTGCCAGCAGTTTAGCGGGAGGAAGCACCGGGGAGCTGTTTTTT | CASSLAGGSTGELFF
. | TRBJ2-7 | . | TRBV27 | TGTGCCAGCAGCTTAGGGGACGGCGGGCAGTCGCTCGAGCAGTACTTC | CASSLGDGGQSLEQYF
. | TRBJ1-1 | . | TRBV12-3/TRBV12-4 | TGTGCCAGCAGTTTGGTGGGTGGAGCTTTCTTT | CASSLVGGAFF
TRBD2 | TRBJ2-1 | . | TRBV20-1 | TGCAGTGCTAGCCCCACTAGCGGGAGGCCCGATGAGCATTTCTTC | CSASPTSGRPDEHFF